This entry lists 9 T cell receptor beta chains sequenced from one sample in a study of T cell changes during pregnancy in multiple sclerosis. The data were produced by immunoSEQ multiplex PCR, yet TCRdb's version contains in-frame clones alone and is incomplete. In the table there are just under 60,000 clones, about 91% of which are singletons. Sequenced here: peripheral blood, sampled in the first trimester of pregnancy. The receptors derive from a female donor with multiple sclerosis, enrolled in a pregnancy study.

The chain carries TRBV19 and TRBJ2-7, with 11 bases aligning to TRBD1. V shed 8 bases and J 0 bases; nucleotides not matched to a gene: 0. This CDR3 comprises 13 residues. Germline CDR1 is LNHDA and CDR2 is SQIVND (reference sequence). CDR3 nucleotides: TGTGCCAGTGGGACAGGGGGCTCCTACGAGCAGTACTTC. Its translation is CASGTGGSYEQYF.

The chain recombines TRBV19 with TRBJ2-3; TRBD2 agrees at 9 bases. Germline-derived CDR1 and CDR2 are LNHDA and SQIVND (reference sequence). V was pared by 9 bases and J by 6 bases, with 16 bases of the junction left unmatched. This CDR3 region has 16 residues. CDR3 region: CASNPRRGGLLDTQYF. The CDR3 region has the DNA TGTGCCAGCAACCCCAGGCGGGGGGGCCTTTTGGATACGCAGTATTTT.

J is TRBJ2-3 and V is TRBV28, with D maybe TRBD1 (7 bases). V was clipped by 6 bases and J by 7 bases, with 17 bases between them. This CDR3 region has 14 residues. Germline V gives CDR1 MDHEN, CDR2 SYDVKM. CDR3 DNA: TGTGCCAGCAGCCGGGGGACAGTCGAGTATACGCAGTATTTT. Its translation is CASSRGTVEYTQYF.

The chain couples TRBV4-2 to TRBJ1-5; perhaps TRBD1 as D (5 bases). Looked up from germline, CDR1 is LGHNA and CDR2 is YNFKEQ. This CDR3 contains 14 residues. Trimming pared 4 bases from V and 5 bases from J, leaving 12 bases between. This CDR3 is CASSPAGGDQPQHF. Written as DNA, the CDR3 is TGTGCCAGCAGCCCCGCCGGGGGGGATCAGCCCCAGCATTTT.

The chain couples TRBV7-2 to TRBJ1-1; tentative D call: TRBD1 (5 bases). The CDR3 covers 15 residues. V lost 2 bases, J lost 4 bases, and 14 bases lay in between. Per germline, CDR1 SGHTA and CDR2 FQGNSA. CDR3 in amino acids: CASSLWGGKVTEAFF. CDR3 coding DNA: TGTGCCAGCAGCTTATGGGGGGGTAAAGTCACTGAAGCTTTCTTT.

The chain has TRBV29-1 and TRBJ2-7; D possibly corresponds to TRBD2 (6 bases). CDR1 is SQVTM and CDR2 is ANQGSEA in the germline V gene. V gave up 4 bases and J gave up 7 bases, with 17 bases separating them. The CDR3 is 13 residues long. CDR3 amino acids: CSVARDSLSEQYF. In DNA, the CDR3 is TGCAGCGTTGCCCGGGACTCTCTTTCAGAGCAGTACTTC.

This chain joins TRBV19 and TRBJ1-1, with 8 bases matching TRBD1. Germline assignment: CDR1 LNHDA and CDR2 SQIVND (reference sequence). CDR3 size: 14 residues. Trimming cost V 2 bases and J 9 bases; bases outside gene matches: 8. Here the CDR3 reads CASSINGQGGKAFF. CDR3 DNA: TGTGCCAGTAGTATAAACGGACAGGGAGGAAAAGCTTTCTTT.

The chain carries TRBV6-6 and TRBJ1-2; 10 nucleotides align to TRBD1. Trimming removed 5 bases from V and 3 bases from J; junction bases left unmatched: 6. This CDR3 has 15 amino acids. CDR1 is MNHNY and CDR2 is SVGAGI in the germline V gene (reference sequence). The CDR3 reads CASSRQGATDYGYTF. Here the CDR3 DNA reads TGTGCCAGCAGTAGACAGGGGGCGACGGACTATGGCTACACCTTC.

The chain carries TRBV5-1 and TRBJ1-2; tentatively, D is TRBD1 (5 bases). The CDR3 is 13 residues long. Per the germline V gene, CDR1 is SGHRS and CDR2 is YFSETQ. With 4 bases removed from V and 10 bases from J, the gap between germline ends came to 17 bases. This CDR3 reads CASSQSSQGLYTF. CDR3 DNA: TGCGCCAGCAGCCAATCGAGCCAGGGCCTCTACACCTTC.